Listed here are 11 T cell receptor beta chains from one sample, sequenced in a study of a mutant IDH1 vaccine in newly diagnosed glioma. Their target antigens are unknown. The method was immunoSEQ multiplex PCR; TCRdb's version includes in-frame clones alone and lacks a portion of them. Among approximately 35,000 clones listed, roughly 50% were seen once. As to time point: week 5, during vaccination. Mutant IDH1 20-mer peptide, at 300 ug, made up each vaccine dose, with topical imiquimod. The material sequenced was PBMCs, taken from a glioma patient whose treatment included an IDH1 peptide vaccine. The receptors come from a woman aged 18-29 years with glioma.

This clone was seen a few times. The chain has TRBV19 and TRBJ2-3; possible D gene TRBD2, 5 bases. This CDR3 has 10 amino acids. Germline V gene data show CDR1 as LNHDA and CDR2 as SQIVND (reference sequence). The ends were cut back, 9 bases at V and 5 bases at J, with 6 bases in the middle. The CDR3 reads CASEGDTQYF. CDR3 nucleotide sequence: TGTGCCAGCGAGGGAGATACGCAGTATTTT.

This clone showed up just a few times. The chain employs TRBV4-1 and TRBJ1-5; D remains unclear. Trimming cost V 1 base and J 8 bases, with 6 bases left between them. Germline CDR1 reads MGHRA; CDR2 reads YSYEKL. The CDR3 is made up of 12 amino acids. This CDR3 is CASSQGGEPQHF. CDR3 nucleotides: TGCGCCAGCAGCCAAGGGGGTGAGCCCCAGCATTTT.

The genes are TRBV7-2 and TRBJ1-3; no clear D gene. Germline V gives CDR1 SGHTA, CDR2 FQGNSA. The V gene lost 5 bases and the J gene lost 0 bases, with 14 bases spanning the gap. There are 16 residues in the CDR3. CDR3 region: CASSPLGRSSGNTIYF. In nucleotides, the CDR3 is TGTGCCAGCAGCCCCTTGGGTAGGAGCTCTGGAAACACCATATATTTT.

The chain is built from TRBV5-6 and TRBJ1-5; TRBD1 agrees at 8 bases. The V gene end was trimmed by 0 bases and the J gene end by 7 bases; junction bases not matched to a gene: 9. Per germline, CDR1 SGHDT and CDR2 YYEEEE. This CDR3 has 16 residues. The CDR3 reads CASSLGGRDRTQPQHF. In nucleotides, the CDR3 is TGTGCCAGCAGCTTGGGGGGGCGGGACAGGACCCAGCCCCAGCATTTT.

The rearrangement uses TRBV5-4 and TRBJ2-2; no reliable D call. The CDR3 length is 16 residues. Germline lookup yields CDR1 SGHNT and CDR2 YYREEE (reference sequence). V shed 4 bases and J shed 3 bases, with 16 bases lying between them. Written as DNA, the CDR3 is TGTGCCAGCAGCCCCGGAGTTAGGTTGGACACCGGGGAGCTGTTTTTT. As protein: CASSPGVRLDTGELFF.

This clone has a handful of counts. This rearrangement joins TRBV5-6 to TRBJ2-5, with 10 nucleotides matching TRBD1. There are 15 residues in the CDR3. CDR1 SGHDT and CDR2 YYEEEE come from the germline V gene. V lost 0 bases and J lost 4; bases outside the gene matches: 3. The chain's CDR3 is CASSLVGQGLETQYF. The CDR3 DNA reads TGTGCCAGCAGCTTGGTGGGACAGGGGTTAGAGACCCAGTACTTC.

V gene TRBV19 combines with J gene TRBJ2-1, with TRBD2 matching 7 bases. Germline loops: CDR1 LNHDA, CDR2 SQIVND (reference sequence). There are 15 residues in the CDR3. The V and J ends lost 2 bases and 6 bases, in that order; junction bases with no gene match: 7. The CDR3 DNA follows: TGTGCCAGTAGTATATACGGGAGGCGCGGCAATGAGCAGTTCTTC. This codes for CASSIYGRRGNEQFF.

The chain has TRBV30 and TRBJ2-7; D gene unclear. The CDR3 contains 10 residues. V gave up 2 bases and J gave up 5 bases, with 4 bases separating them. Germline V gene lookup returns CDR1 GTSNPN and CDR2 SVGIG (reference sequence). The CDR3 reads CAWSKNEQYF. The CDR3 DNA follows: TGTGCCTGGAGTAAGAACGAGCAGTACTTC.

The rearrangement links TRBV5-1 to TRBJ2-3, with a possible D match to TRBD1 (6 bases). The CDR3 extends over 16 amino acids. The V end was cut by 2 bases, the J end by 1 base, with 14 bases between. Per the germline V gene, CDR1 is SGHRS and CDR2 is YFSETQ. The CDR3 spells CASSFLEPGGTDTQYF. For the CDR3, the DNA is TGCGCCAGCAGCTTTTTAGAACCAGGGGGCACAGATACGCAGTATTTT.

The chain couples TRBV10-3 to TRBJ2-7, with TRBD1 matching 9 bases. Per germline, CDR1 ENHRY and CDR2 SYGVKD. Trimming removed 10 bases from V and 4 bases from J; junction bases left unmatched: 14. The CDR3 contains 15 residues. Here the CDR3 DNA reads TGTGCCAGTACAGGGGGCGCATTACTTCGGTACGAGCAGTACTTC. Protein product: CASTGGALLRYEQYF.

The J gene is TRBJ2-2, the V gene TRBV21-1; TRBD2 is taken as the D call from the table, unchecked against the DNA. TRBV21-1 is termed a pseudogene. The CDR3 totals 14 residues. CDR3 sequence reads: CASSKEPRAGELFF. Here the CDR3 DNA reads TGTGCCAGCAGCAAAGAACCGAGGGCGGGGGAGCTGTTTTTT.